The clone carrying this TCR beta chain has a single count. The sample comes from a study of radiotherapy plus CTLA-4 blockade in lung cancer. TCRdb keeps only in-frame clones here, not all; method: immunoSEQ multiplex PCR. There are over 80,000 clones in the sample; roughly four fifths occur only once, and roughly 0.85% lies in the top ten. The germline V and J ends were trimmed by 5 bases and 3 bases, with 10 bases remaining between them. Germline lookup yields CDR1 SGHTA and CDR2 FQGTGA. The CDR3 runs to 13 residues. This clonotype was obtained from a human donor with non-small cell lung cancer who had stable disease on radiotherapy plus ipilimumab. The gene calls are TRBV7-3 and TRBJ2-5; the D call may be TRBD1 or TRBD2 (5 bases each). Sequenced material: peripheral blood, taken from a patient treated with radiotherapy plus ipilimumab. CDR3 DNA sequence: TGTGCCAGCAGCCTCAGGGACGAAGAGACCCAGTACTTC. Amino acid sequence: CASSLRDEETQYF. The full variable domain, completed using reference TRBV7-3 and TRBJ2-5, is GAGVSQTPSNKVTEKGKYVELRCDPISGHTALYWYRQSLGQGPEFLIYFQGTGAADDSGLPNDRFFAVRPEGSVSTLKIQRTERGDSAVYLCASSLRDEETQYFGPGTRLLVL.